These T cell receptor beta chains were read from a single sample in a study of shared clonotypes between healthy human individuals. Method: immunoSEQ multiplex PCR; TCRdb's copy keeps in-frame clones and lacks some. The sample shows some 1.5 million clones, around 95% of them seen only once. What was sequenced was naive CD4+ T cells sorted from blood. The receptors were sampled from a man aged 25 to 45 in good health. Both conserved end residues are part of each CDR3. D genes are given only for firm matches. The listing skips clone size in some rows; elsewhere it reads once, few, many or a size class.

v_call: TRBV29-1; d_call: NA; clone_size: NA; j_call: TRBJ1-1; cdr3_nt: TGCAGCGTGGGAAACAGGGTGAACACTGAAGCTTTCTTT; cdr3_aa: CSVGNRVNTEAFF
v_call: TRBV28; d_call: NA; clone_size: NA; j_call: TRBJ2-3; cdr3_nt: TGTGCCAGTTTAGGGAATGGAGTCACAGATACGCAGTATTTT; cdr3_aa: CASLGNGVTDTQYF
v_call: TRBV6-1; d_call: NA; clone_size: NA; j_call: TRBJ2-1; cdr3_nt: TGTGCCAGCGGAAGGACCACCTTATATGAGCAGTTCTTC; cdr3_aa: CASGRTTLYEQFF
v_call: TRBV9; d_call: TRBD2; clone_size: once; j_call: TRBJ2-3; cdr3_nt: TGTGCCAGCAGCGCACTGAGTGGGGCTAGCGGGACGGTAGATACGCAGTATTTT; cdr3_aa: CASSALSGASGTVDTQYF
v_call: TRBV29-1; d_call: NA; clone_size: NA; j_call: TRBJ1-1; cdr3_nt: TGCAGCGTTGGACAGAAGCTGAACACTGAAGCTTTCTTT; cdr3_aa: CSVGQKLNTEAFF
v_call: TRBV7-9; d_call: TRBD1; clone_size: NA; j_call: TRBJ1-4; cdr3_nt: TGTGCCAGCAACCACGGGGGAGGGGGCGGTGAAAAACTGTTTTTT; cdr3_aa: CASNHGGGGGEKLFF
v_call: TRBV19; d_call: NA; clone_size: NA; j_call: TRBJ2-7; cdr3_nt: TGTGCCTCCGGGGGTAGATCCTACGAGCAGTACTTC; cdr3_aa: CASGGRSYEQYF
v_call: TRBV9; d_call: NA; clone_size: few; j_call: TRBJ2-3; cdr3_nt: TGTGCCAGCAGCGTAGGGCCCACAGATACGCAGTATTTT; cdr3_aa: CASSVGPTDTQYF
v_call: TRBV5-1; d_call: TRBD2; clone_size: once; j_call: TRBJ2-1; cdr3_nt: TGCGCCAGCAGCTTGACAGCGGGAGGAGGAGTTAATGAGCAGTTCTTC; cdr3_aa: CASSLTAGGGVNEQFF
v_call: TRBV11-2; d_call: TRBD2; clone_size: NA; j_call: TRBJ2-4; cdr3_nt: TGTGCCAGCAGCTTCCCCGGGACTACGAAAAACATTCAGTACTTC; cdr3_aa: CASSFPGTTKNIQYF
v_call: TRBV5-1; d_call: TRBD2; clone_size: NA; j_call: TRBJ2-7; cdr3_nt: TGCGCCAGCAGCTTCCAGGGCGGTCGGGGCGGGAGGAGCTCCTACGAGCAGTACTTC; cdr3_aa: CASSFQGGRGGRSSYEQYF
v_call: TRBV4-1; d_call: NA; clone_size: NA; j_call: TRBJ2-3; cdr3_nt: TGCGCCAGCAGCCAAGTGGGGGAAGATACGCAGTATTTT; cdr3_aa: CASSQVGEDTQYF
v_call: TRBV2; d_call: NA; clone_size: NA; j_call: TRBJ1-2; cdr3_nt: TGTGCCAGCAGTGTCATGGACTATGGCTACACCTTC; cdr3_aa: CASSVMDYGYTF
v_call: TRBV6-5; d_call: TRBD2; clone_size: NA; j_call: TRBJ2-1; cdr3_nt: TGTGCCAGCAGACTAGCGGGTAGCTCCTACAATGAGCAGTTCTTC; cdr3_aa: CASRLAGSSYNEQFF
v_call: TRBV2; d_call: NA; clone_size: NA; j_call: TRBJ1-2; cdr3_nt: TGTGCCAGCGATAGCTTCGGCCGTGGCTACACCTTC; cdr3_aa: CASDSFGRGYTF
v_call: TRBV18; d_call: NA; clone_size: NA; j_call: TRBJ1-1; cdr3_nt: TGTGCCAGCCGCGAACTAGAAGCTTTCTTT; cdr3_aa: CASRELEAFF
v_call: TRBV5-1; d_call: NA; clone_size: NA; j_call: TRBJ2-5; cdr3_nt: TGCGCCAGCAGCTTGAAGGTGGAGACCCAGTACTTC; cdr3_aa: CASSLKVETQYF
v_call: TRBV18; d_call: NA; clone_size: NA; j_call: TRBJ2-5; cdr3_nt: TGTGCCAGCTCACCCCGGGACAATGAAGAGACCCAGTACTTC; cdr3_aa: CASSPRDNEETQYF
v_call: TRBV5-1; d_call: NA; clone_size: once; j_call: TRBJ2-5; cdr3_nt: TGCGCCAGCAGCGTCACAACCCTGGGAGAGACCCAGTACTTC; cdr3_aa: CASSVTTLGETQYF
v_call: TRBV11-2; d_call: NA; clone_size: NA; j_call: TRBJ1-1; cdr3_nt: TGTGCCAGCAGCCCCGGGTGGGACACTGAAGCTTTCTTT; cdr3_aa: CASSPGWDTEAFF
v_call: TRBV6-1; d_call: NA; clone_size: NA; j_call: TRBJ1-5; cdr3_nt: TGTGCCAGCAGTGAAGTTGACGATCAGCCCCAGCATTTT; cdr3_aa: CASSEVDDQPQHF
v_call: TRBV28; d_call: NA; clone_size: NA; j_call: TRBJ1-1; cdr3_nt: TGTGCCAGCAGACCTGATGACAGCCTGAACACTGAAGCTTTCTTT; cdr3_aa: CASRPDDSLNTEAFF
v_call: TRBV6-6; d_call: NA; clone_size: NA; j_call: TRBJ2-1; cdr3_nt: TGTGCCAGCAGTTACTCGGACTTAATTAATGAGCAGTTCTTC; cdr3_aa: CASSYSDLINEQFF
v_call: TRBV28; d_call: NA; clone_size: NA; j_call: TRBJ2-7; cdr3_nt: TGTGCCAGCAGAGCGGACAGCTCCCTTCGCGAGCAGTACTTC; cdr3_aa: CASRADSSLREQYF
v_call: TRBV27; d_call: NA; clone_size: NA; j_call: TRBJ2-6; cdr3_nt: TGTGCCAGCAGTTTATTGGGTAGTCCTGGGCGTGGGGCCAACGTCCTGACTTTC; cdr3_aa: CASSLLGSPGRGANVLTF
v_call: TRBV28; d_call: NA; clone_size: NA; j_call: TRBJ2-7; cdr3_nt: TGTGCCAGCAGTTTACTCCGAGGGGGATCCAGCGTTCCCACCTACGAGCAGTACTTC; cdr3_aa: CASSLLRGGSSVPTYEQYF
v_call: TRBV5-1; d_call: TRBD2; clone_size: NA; j_call: TRBJ2-3; cdr3_nt: TGCGCCAGCCGCTCTCGGACTAGCGGGGCAGGCACAGATACGCAGTATTTT; cdr3_aa: CASRSRTSGAGTDTQYF
v_call: TRBV4-1; d_call: NA; clone_size: NA; j_call: TRBJ1-2; cdr3_nt: TGCGCCAGCAGCCAAGTACAGGGAGTAGTTGACTATGGCTACACCTTC; cdr3_aa: CASSQVQGVVDYGYTF
v_call: TRBV6-1; d_call: NA; clone_size: NA; j_call: TRBJ2-1; cdr3_nt: TGTGCCAGCAGCAAGACAGTTAACTACAATGAGCAGTTCTTC; cdr3_aa: CASSKTVNYNEQFF
v_call: TRBV19; d_call: NA; clone_size: once; j_call: TRBJ2-7; cdr3_nt: TGTGCCAGTAGTATAGGCAGGGTGAGCGAGCAGTACTTC; cdr3_aa: CASSIGRVSEQYF
v_call: TRBV5-5; d_call: TRBD1; clone_size: once; j_call: TRBJ2-3; cdr3_nt: TGTGCCAGCAGCTTGGCGGGACAGTCAGCCGATACGCAGTATTTT; cdr3_aa: CASSLAGQSADTQYF
v_call: TRBV6-5; d_call: TRBD1; clone_size: NA; j_call: TRBJ2-6; cdr3_nt: TGTGCCAGCAGGACAGGGGCCGGGGCCAACGTCCTGACTTTC; cdr3_aa: CASRTGAGANVLTF
v_call: TRBV5-1; d_call: NA; clone_size: NA; j_call: TRBJ2-3; cdr3_nt: TGCGCCAGCAGCTTGGCCGGACCGCCAGATACGCAGTATTTT; cdr3_aa: CASSLAGPPDTQYF